These 24 T cell receptor beta chains were all obtained from the same sample, sequenced in a study of blood T cell repertoires in COVID-19 (dated by TCRdb to 2019 to 2021). Libraries came from the immunoSEQ multiplex PCR assay. In TCRdb, the immuneACCESS table is reduced to in-frame sequences with V and J assigned. These tables do not hold every clone; where another copy was compared, an unresolved V gene accounts for under half, and the others remain unexplained. Counted in this sample were about 45,000 clones; 85% to 90% of them appeared once. The ten largest clonotypes hold around 10% of the sample. Material: peripheral blood. Receptors were obtained from a human donor in a cohort sampled during active COVID-19.

This chain uses TRBV7-6 with TRBJ2-7; D is perhaps TRBD2 (5 bases). CDR1 is SGHVS, CDR2 FNYEAQ, per germline. The V end was cut by 0 bases, the J end by 5 bases, with 11 bases between. The CDR3 is made up of 14 amino acids. The DNA for the CDR3 is TGTGCCAGCAGCTTAGCGCCTAGCAAGAACGAGCAGTACTTC. Translating gives CASSLAPSKNEQYF.

The chain uses TRBV6-5 and TRBJ2-5; the match to TRBD2 covers 7 bases. The V gene end was trimmed by 4 bases and the J gene end by 7 bases; junction bases not matched to a gene: 0. Germline assignment: CDR1 MNHEY and CDR2 SVGAGI. The length of the CDR3 is 11 residues. CDR3 DNA sequence: TGTGCCAGCAGTTGGGGGGGGACCCAGTACTTC. This sequence encodes CASSWGGTQYF.

The chain uses TRBV2 and TRBJ1-4, with TRBD1 identical over 11 bases. The V gene end was trimmed by 5 bases and the J gene end by 8 bases; junction bases not matched to a gene: 10. Germline assignment: CDR1 SNHLY and CDR2 FYNNEI. The CDR3 totals 16 residues. Written as DNA, the CDR3 is TGTGCCAGCAGTCCTCTTTGGGGGACAGGGGGGGAAAAACTGTTTTTT. It yields the protein CASSPLWGTGGEKLFF.

The chain is built from TRBV6-5 and TRBJ1-1; D unresolved. The CDR3 loop spans 12 amino acids. CDR1 MNHEY and CDR2 SVGAGI come from the germline V gene. V dropped 8 bases and J dropped 1 base, with 8 bases sitting between them. In DNA, the CDR3 is TGTGCCAGCCGAAGGAGGAACACTGAAGCTTTCTTT. It is translated as CASRRRNTEAFF.

This clone occurred once. J is TRBJ2-1 and V is TRBV9, with D tentatively TRBD1 (6 bases). V was cut by 5 bases and J by 7 bases, with 13 bases left in between. CDR3 size: 13 residues. Per the germline V gene, CDR1 is SGDLS and CDR2 is YYNGEE. CDR3 in amino acids: CASRARGGNEQFF. The CDR3 region has the DNA TGTGCCAGCAGGGCTCGAGGGGGAAATGAGCAGTTCTTC.

The V call is TRBV28, the J call TRBJ1-1; D call uncertain. The CDR3 sequence is 12 residues long. V lost 8 bases and J 4 bases, leaving 11 bases between the germline ends. In germline, CDR1 is MDHEN, CDR2 SYDVKM. The CDR3 DNA sequence: TGTGCCAGCTTCCCATTGTCCACTGAAGCTTTCTTT. This translates into CASFPLSTEAFF.

This clone appeared a single time. The chain employs TRBV4-1 and TRBJ1-1, with D possibly matching TRBD1 (6 bases). CDR1 MGHRA and CDR2 YSYEKL come from the germline V gene. The V end lost 3 bases, the J end lost 3 bases, and 23 bases lay between the germline ends. This CDR3 has 18 amino acids. The CDR3 sequence: CASSHPLGQGSEDTEAFF. The CDR3 nucleotides are TGCGCCAGCAGCCACCCCCTGGGTCAGGGGAGTGAGGACACTGAAGCTTTCTTT.

This clone was observed a single time. V is TRBV10-2 and J is TRBJ2-7; a possible D gene is TRBD2 (5 bases). This CDR3 is built from 14 residues. The V gene's germline CDR1 is WSHSY and CDR2 SAAADI. V was pared by 6 bases and J by 0 bases, with 12 bases between. The CDR3 region is CASSPSGISYEQYF. The CDR3 DNA reads as TGCGCCAGCAGCCCCAGCGGAATCTCCTACGAGCAGTACTTC.

Worth noting for this clone: A much larger clone differs from this one at a single base, so this may be a read error. This rearrangement joins TRBV14 to TRBJ2-7, with TRBD1 matching 7 bases. CDR1 and CDR2 from the germline V gene are SGHDN and FVKESK. V was pared by 8 bases and J by 0 bases, with 4 bases of the junction left unmatched. The CDR3 is 13 residues long. DNA of the CDR3: TGTGCCAGCCGCCGGGACAGCTCCTACGAGCAGTACTTC. It translates to CASRRDSSYEQYF.

The chain couples TRBV6-5 to TRBJ1-1, with 8 bases that match TRBD1. There are 14 residues in the CDR3. CDR1 is MNHEY, CDR2 SVGAGI, per germline. The V gene end was trimmed by 5 bases and the J gene end by 4 bases; junction bases not matched to a gene: 6. The CDR3: CASSQDREGTEAFF. CDR3 in DNA: TGTGCCAGCAGTCAGGACAGGGAGGGCACTGAAGCTTTCTTT.

This chain uses TRBV5-5 with TRBJ1-5; perhaps TRBD1 as D (5 bases). CDR1 is SGHKS and CDR2 is YYEKEE in the germline V gene (reference sequence). The CDR3 extends over 14 amino acids. V lost 1 base and J lost 6, with 11 bases in between. As DNA, the CDR3 is TGTGCCAGCAGCTTGAAAGGGGCCGGTCAGCCCCAGCATTTT. This sequence encodes CASSLKGAGQPQHF.

CDR3 DNA: TGTGCCAGCAGCCAATGGGACAGGGAACCCATGAACACTGAAGCTTTCTTT. Its translation: CASSQWDREPMNTEAFF. The genes are TRBV3-1 (or the pseudogene TRBV3-2) and TRBJ1-1, with TRBD1 matching over 9 bases. Per the germline V gene, CDR1 is LGHDT and CDR2 is YNNKEL (reference sequence). CDR3 size: 17 residues. V was pared by 2 bases and J by 0 bases, with 7 bases of the junction left unmatched.

This clone was seen once. The junction differs from germline at one of its ends, possibly a read error. The same CDR3 is also encoded by other DNA sequences in this sample. The chain links TRBV4-2 to TRBJ2-7; 8 bases map to TRBD2. CDR1 is LGHNA, CDR2 YNFKEQ, per germline. The CDR3 contains 15 residues. CDR3 nucleotides: TGTGCCAGCAGCCAAGATACTAGCGGAACCTACGAACAGTACTTC. Translating it yields CASSQDTSGTYEQYF.

J is TRBJ1-3 and V is TRBV7-8; D is uncertain. The CDR3 spans 16 residues. Germline CDR1 SGHVS, CDR2 FQNEAQ. Trimming took off 1 base at V and 0 bases at J, with 10 bases between the two ends. In nucleotides, the CDR3 is TGTGCCAGCAGCTTAGTGGTCCGGAGCTCTGGAAACACCATATATTTT. Amino acids: CASSLVVRSSGNTIYF.

J is TRBJ2-7 and V is TRBV25-1, with TRBD1 matching 10 bases. Germline CDR1 is MGHDK and CDR2 is SYGVNS. Germline trimming cut 1 base from V and 6 bases from J; bases unmatched to any gene: 9. The CDR3 has 16 amino acids. The CDR3 coding sequence is TGTGCCAGCAGTGAATTCCGGGACAGGGGTGCGGGCGAGCAGTACTTC. Translated, it gives CASSEFRDRGAGEQYF.

This clone was detected only once. This chain links TRBV4-1 with TRBJ2-1; the D gene is possibly TRBD2 (5 bases). This CDR3 contains 14 residues. Trimming took off 4 bases at V and 4 bases at J, with 11 bases between the two ends. The germline V gene has CDR1 MGHRA and CDR2 YSYEKL. The CDR3 loop reads CASSPPTSYNEQFF. For the CDR3, the DNA is TGCGCCAGCAGCCCCCCCACTAGTTACAATGAGCAGTTCTTC.

The chain links TRBV5-6 to TRBJ2-1; the match to TRBD2 covers 8 bases. Germline-derived CDR1 and CDR2 are SGHDT and YYEEEE. Trimming took 4 bases from V and 4 from J; bases not matched to a gene: 10. The CDR3 has 16 amino acids. The CDR3 DNA is TGTGCCAGCAGCGCCCTAGGGGCGGGGGGTTACAATGAGCAGTTCTTC. This encodes CASSALGAGGYNEQFF.

The J gene is TRBJ1-2, the V gene TRBV5-4, with 8 bases aligning to TRBD1. Germline values: CDR1 SGHNT, CDR2 YYREEE (reference sequence). J was trimmed by 1 base and V by 1 base; bases with no gene match: 3. This CDR3 is built from 15 residues. The DNA for the CDR3 is TGTGCCAGCAGCTTGAGGACAGGGCTTAACTATGGCTACACCTTC. Protein sequence: CASSLRTGLNYGYTF.

CDR3 sequence: CATWSGDTEAFF. The CDR3 coding sequence is TGTGCCACCTGGTCGGGGGACACTGAAGCTTTCTTT. The chain recombines TRBV19 with TRBJ1-1; D perhaps matches TRBD1 (5 bases). The ends were cut back, 10 bases at V and 3 bases at J, with 12 bases in the middle. CDR3 size: 12 residues. Per the germline V gene, CDR1 is LNHDA and CDR2 is SQIVND (reference sequence).

This sequence joins TRBV10-3 and TRBJ2-2; 7 bases match TRBD1. CDR1 and CDR2 from the germline V gene are ENHRY and SYGVKD. This CDR3 is 15 amino acids long. V lost 4 bases to trimming and J lost 1 base; unmatched junction nucleotides: 3. CDR3 amino acids: CAISARDRNTGELFF. The DNA of the CDR3 is TGTGCCATCAGTGCCCGGGACAGGAACACCGGGGAGCTGTTTTTT.

The chain is built from TRBV7-9 and TRBJ1-2; possible D gene TRBD1, 5 bases. This CDR3 contains 13 residues. Germline V gene lookup returns CDR1 SEHNR and CDR2 FQNEAQ (reference sequence). V lost 1 base, J lost 8 bases, and 11 bases lay in between. The CDR3 DNA sequence: TGTGCCAGCAGCTTAGGCGCAGGGCTCGGCTACACCTTC. It specifies CASSLGAGLGYTF. The full variable domain, rest sourced from reference TRBV7-9 and TRBJ1-2, is DTGVSQNPRHKITKRGQNVTFRCDPISEHNRLYWYRQTLGQGPEFLTYFQNEAQLEKSRLLSDRFSAERPKGSFSTLEIQRTEQGDSAMYLCASSLGAGLGYTFGSGTRLTVV.

This clone was counted once. This chain links TRBV9 with TRBJ2-7; the match to TRBD1 covers 9 bases. This CDR3 comprises 16 residues. Germline CDR1 SGDLS, CDR2 YYNGEE. Trimming removed 0 bases from V and 2 bases from J; junction bases left unmatched: 6. The CDR3 sequence: CASSVAGTGSPYEQYF. The CDR3 bases are TGTGCCAGCAGCGTAGCTGGGACAGGGTCCCCCTACGAGCAGTACTTC.

The chain carries TRBV5-1 and TRBJ2-3; perhaps TRBD1 as D (6 bases). V dropped 4 bases and J dropped 3 bases, with 9 bases sitting between them. Germline V gene data show CDR1 as SGHRS and CDR2 as YFSETQ. The CDR3 spans 13 residues. The CDR3: CASSVQGTDTQYF. CDR3 sequence (DNA): TGCGCCAGCAGCGTACAGGGAACAGATACGCAGTATTTT.

The chain's CDR3 is CASSYRAGGPETQYF. The CDR3 DNA reads TGTGCCAGCAGTTACAGGGCGGGGGGGCCTGAGACCCAGTACTTC. The chain recombines TRBV6-6 with TRBJ2-5; 9 bases align to TRBD2. The CDR3 has 15 amino acids. Germline values: CDR1 MNHNY, CDR2 SVGAGI (reference sequence). The ends lost 2 bases at V and 5 bases at J; junction bases unmatched: 6.